This TCR beta chain was sequenced during a study of blood T cells in healthy people across ages. A second roughly 6 to 12 cycle PCR used barcoded and J-beta primers. A template-switch adaptor containing 12 random nucleotides labeled each cDNA molecule. MiXCR, run by TCRdb on the 5' RACE reads, gives a single entry per CDR3 protein. The table has some 1.5 million distinct CDR3 sequences, 28% seen once. CDR1 DFQATT and CDR2 SNEGSKA come from the germline V gene (reference sequence). The V end lost 3 bases, the J end lost 0 bases, and 9 bases lay between the germline ends. The CDR3 sequence is 13 residues long. Findings and caveats of the study: Conclusively comparing naive with antigen-experienced cells was impossible with unsorted PBMCs. A greater number of naive CD4+ cells and higher diversity distinguished long-lived donors from aged donors.

This clonotype has more than one count but fewer than ten. Its antigen is not identified. The sample comprised blood. This TCR derives from a woman aged 30 to 39 in good health. V is TRBV20-1 and J is TRBJ2-7; D unclear. CDR3 region: CSASTPRSYEQYF. In DNA, the CDR3 is TGCAGTGCTAGCACACCCCGCTCCTACGAGCAGTACTTC.